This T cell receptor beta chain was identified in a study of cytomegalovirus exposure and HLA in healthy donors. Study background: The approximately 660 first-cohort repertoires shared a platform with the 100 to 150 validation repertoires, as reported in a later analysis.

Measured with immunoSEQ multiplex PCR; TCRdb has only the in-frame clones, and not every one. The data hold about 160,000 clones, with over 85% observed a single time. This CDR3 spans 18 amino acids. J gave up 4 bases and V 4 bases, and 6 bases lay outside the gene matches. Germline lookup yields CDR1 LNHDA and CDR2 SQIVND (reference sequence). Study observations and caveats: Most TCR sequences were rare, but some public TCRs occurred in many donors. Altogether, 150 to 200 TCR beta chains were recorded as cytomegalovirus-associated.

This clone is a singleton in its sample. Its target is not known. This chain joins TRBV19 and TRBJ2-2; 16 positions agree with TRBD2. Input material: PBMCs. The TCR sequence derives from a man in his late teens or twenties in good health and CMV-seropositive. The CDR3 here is CASSKGTSGRAGTGELFF. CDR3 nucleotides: TGTGCCAGTAGTAAAGGGACTAGCGGGAGGGCTGGCACCGGGGAGCTGTTTTTT.